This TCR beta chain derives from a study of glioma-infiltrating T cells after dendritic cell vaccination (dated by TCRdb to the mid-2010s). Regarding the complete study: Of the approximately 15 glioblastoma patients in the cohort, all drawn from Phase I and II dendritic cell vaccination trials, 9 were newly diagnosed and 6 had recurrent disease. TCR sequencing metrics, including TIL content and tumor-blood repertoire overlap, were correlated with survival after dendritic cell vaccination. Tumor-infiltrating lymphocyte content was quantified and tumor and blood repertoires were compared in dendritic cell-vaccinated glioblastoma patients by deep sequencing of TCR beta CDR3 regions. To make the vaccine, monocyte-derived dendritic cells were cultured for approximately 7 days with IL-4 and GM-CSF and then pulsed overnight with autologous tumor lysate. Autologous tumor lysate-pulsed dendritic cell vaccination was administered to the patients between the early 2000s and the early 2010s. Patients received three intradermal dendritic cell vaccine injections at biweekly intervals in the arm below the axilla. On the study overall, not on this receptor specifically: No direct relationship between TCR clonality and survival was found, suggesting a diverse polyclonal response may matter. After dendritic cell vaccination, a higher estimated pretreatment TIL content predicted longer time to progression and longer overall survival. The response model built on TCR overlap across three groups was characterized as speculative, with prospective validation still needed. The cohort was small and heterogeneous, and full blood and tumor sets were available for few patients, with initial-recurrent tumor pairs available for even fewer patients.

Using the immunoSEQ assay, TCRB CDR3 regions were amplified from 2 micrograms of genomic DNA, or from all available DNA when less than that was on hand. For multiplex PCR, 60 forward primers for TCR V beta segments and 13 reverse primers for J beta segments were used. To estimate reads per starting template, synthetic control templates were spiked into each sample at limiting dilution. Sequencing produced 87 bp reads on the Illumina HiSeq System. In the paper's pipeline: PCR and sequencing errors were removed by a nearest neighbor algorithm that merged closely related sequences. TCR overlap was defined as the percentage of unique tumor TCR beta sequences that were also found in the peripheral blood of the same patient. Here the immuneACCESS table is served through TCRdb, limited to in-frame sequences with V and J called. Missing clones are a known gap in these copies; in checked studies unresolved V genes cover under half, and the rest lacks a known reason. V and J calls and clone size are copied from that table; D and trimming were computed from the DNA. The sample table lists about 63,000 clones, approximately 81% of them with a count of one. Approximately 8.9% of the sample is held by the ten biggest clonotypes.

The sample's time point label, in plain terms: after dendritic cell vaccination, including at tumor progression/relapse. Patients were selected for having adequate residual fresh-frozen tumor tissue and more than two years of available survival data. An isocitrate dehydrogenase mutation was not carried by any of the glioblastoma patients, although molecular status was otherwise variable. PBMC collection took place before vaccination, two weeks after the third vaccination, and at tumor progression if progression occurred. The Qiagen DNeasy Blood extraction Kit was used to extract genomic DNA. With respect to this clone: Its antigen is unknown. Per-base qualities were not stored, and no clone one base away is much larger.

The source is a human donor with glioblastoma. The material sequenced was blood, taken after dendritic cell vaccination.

CDR3 reads: CASRRGGPTGELFF. The DNA sequence follows: TGTGCCAGCAGACGGGGGGGGCCCACCGGGGAGCTGTTTTTT. The chain employs TRBV7-2 and TRBJ2-2; 8 bases in between match TRBD2. CDR1 is given as SGHTA and CDR2 as FQGNSA, both from the germline V gene. Measured from the cysteine to the phenylalanine, the CDR3 is 14 residues long. Only the CDR3 DNA stays, 42 bases, in frame from base 1. V loses 6 bases at its end and J loses 4 bases; junction bases beyond the gene matches: 4.